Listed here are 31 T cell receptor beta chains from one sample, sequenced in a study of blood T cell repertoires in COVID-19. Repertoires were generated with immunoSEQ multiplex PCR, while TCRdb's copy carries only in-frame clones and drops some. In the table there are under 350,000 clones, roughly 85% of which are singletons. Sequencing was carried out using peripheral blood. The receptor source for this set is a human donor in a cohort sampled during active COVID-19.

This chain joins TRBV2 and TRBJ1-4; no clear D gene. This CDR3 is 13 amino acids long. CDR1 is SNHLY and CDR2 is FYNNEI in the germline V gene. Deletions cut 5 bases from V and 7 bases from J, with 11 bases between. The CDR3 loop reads CASSLYIFEKLFF. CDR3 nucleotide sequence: TGTGCCAGCAGTCTTTACATCTTTGAAAAACTGTTTTTT.

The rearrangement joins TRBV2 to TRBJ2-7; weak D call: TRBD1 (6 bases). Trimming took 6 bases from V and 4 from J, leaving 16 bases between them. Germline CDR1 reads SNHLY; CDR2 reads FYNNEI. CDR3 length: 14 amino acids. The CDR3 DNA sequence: TGTGCCAGCAGCCCGGACAGCCAAACGTACGAGCAGTACTTC. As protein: CASSPDSQTYEQYF.

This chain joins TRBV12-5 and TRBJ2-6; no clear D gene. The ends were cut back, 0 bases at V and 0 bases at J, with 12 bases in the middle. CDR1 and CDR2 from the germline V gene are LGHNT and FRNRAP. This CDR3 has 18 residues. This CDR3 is CASGLVLLRNSGANVLTF. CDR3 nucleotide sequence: TGTGCTAGTGGTTTGGTACTTTTGAGGAACTCTGGGGCCAACGTCCTGACTTTC.

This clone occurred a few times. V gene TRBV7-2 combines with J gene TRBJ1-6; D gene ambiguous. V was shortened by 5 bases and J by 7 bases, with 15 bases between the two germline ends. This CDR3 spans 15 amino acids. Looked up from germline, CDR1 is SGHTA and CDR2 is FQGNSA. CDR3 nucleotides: TGTGCCAGCAGCCGGTCACAGTTAATCAATTCACCCCTCCACTTT. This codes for CASSRSQLINSPLHF.

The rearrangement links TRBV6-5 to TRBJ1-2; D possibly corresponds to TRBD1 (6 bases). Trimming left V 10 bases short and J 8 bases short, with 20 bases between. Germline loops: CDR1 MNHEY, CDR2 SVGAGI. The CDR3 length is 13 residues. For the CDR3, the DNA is TGTGCCACACGAGGGGGGGGTTTGGTCGGCTACACCTTC. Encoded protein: CATRGGGLVGYTF.

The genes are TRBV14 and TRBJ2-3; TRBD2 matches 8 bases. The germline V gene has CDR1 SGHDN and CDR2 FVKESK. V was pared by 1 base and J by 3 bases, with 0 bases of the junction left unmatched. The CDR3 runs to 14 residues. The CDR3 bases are TGTGCCAGCAGCCAAGCGGGGGGGACAGATACGCAGTATTTT. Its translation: CASSQAGGTDTQYF.

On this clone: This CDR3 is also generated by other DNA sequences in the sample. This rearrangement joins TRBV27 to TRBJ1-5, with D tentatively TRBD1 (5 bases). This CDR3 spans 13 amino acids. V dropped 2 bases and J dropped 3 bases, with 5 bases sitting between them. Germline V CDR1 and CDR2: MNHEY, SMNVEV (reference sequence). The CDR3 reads CASSLGANQPQHF. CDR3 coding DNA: TGTGCCAGCAGTTTAGGGGCCAATCAGCCCCAGCATTTT.

This chain's CDR3 is CASSRRQGGNSNQPQHF. The CDR3 DNA is TGTGCCAGCAGCCGCAGACAGGGGGGTAATAGCAATCAGCCCCAGCATTTT. The J gene is TRBJ1-5, the V gene TRBV27; 9 bases line up with TRBD1. Unmatched junction bases numbered 9, after V lost 6 bases and J lost 0 bases. This CDR3 is 17 amino acids long. The germline V gene encodes CDR1 MNHEY and CDR2 SMNVEV (reference sequence).

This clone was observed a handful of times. CDR3 nucleotide sequence: TGCAGCGTTCTCTACAGGGATACGCAGTATTTT. Its protein product is CSVLYRDTQYF. This chain uses TRBV29-1 with TRBJ2-3, with D tentatively TRBD1 (5 bases). Deletions cut 5 bases from V and 6 bases from J, with 9 bases between. This CDR3 has 11 residues. Germline lookup yields CDR1 SQVTM and CDR2 ANQGSEA.

The CDR3 sequence: CATQDRREQYF. The DNA of the CDR3 is TGTGCCACACAGGACAGGCGGGAGCAGTACTTC. The rearrangement joins TRBV10-3 to TRBJ2-7; 7 nucleotides match TRBD1. The J segment lost 7 bases and the V segment lost 10 bases, leaving 7 bases of the junction unmatched. CDR1 is ENHRY, CDR2 SYGVKD, per germline. CDR3 length: 11 amino acids.

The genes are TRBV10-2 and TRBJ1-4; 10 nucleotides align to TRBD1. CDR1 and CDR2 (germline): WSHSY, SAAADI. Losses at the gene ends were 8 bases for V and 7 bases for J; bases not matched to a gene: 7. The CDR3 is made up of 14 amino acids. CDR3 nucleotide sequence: TGCGCCAGCCAGGGACAGGGGTCAGCTGAAAAACTGTTTTTT. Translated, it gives CASQGQGSAEKLFF.

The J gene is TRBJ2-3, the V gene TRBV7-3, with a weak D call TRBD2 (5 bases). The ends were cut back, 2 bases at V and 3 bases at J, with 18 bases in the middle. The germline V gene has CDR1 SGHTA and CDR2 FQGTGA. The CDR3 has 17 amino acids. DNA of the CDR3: TGTGCCAGCAGCTTATTTCCGGGATCGGTCGGTACAGATACGCAGTATTTT. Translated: CASSLFPGSVGTDTQYF. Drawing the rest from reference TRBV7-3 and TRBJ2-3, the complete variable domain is GAGVSQTPSNKVTEKGKYVELRCDPISGHTALYWYRQSLGQGPEFLIYFQGTGAADDSGLPNDRFFAVRPEGSVSTLKIQRTERGDSAVYLCASSLFPGSVGTDTQYFGPGTRLTVL.

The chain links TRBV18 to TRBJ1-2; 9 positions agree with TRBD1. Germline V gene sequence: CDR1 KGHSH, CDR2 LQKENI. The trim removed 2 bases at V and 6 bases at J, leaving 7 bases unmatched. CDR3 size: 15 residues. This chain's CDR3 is CASSPEQGAYDGYTF. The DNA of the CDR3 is TGTGCCAGCTCACCAGAACAGGGGGCATACGATGGCTACACCTTC.

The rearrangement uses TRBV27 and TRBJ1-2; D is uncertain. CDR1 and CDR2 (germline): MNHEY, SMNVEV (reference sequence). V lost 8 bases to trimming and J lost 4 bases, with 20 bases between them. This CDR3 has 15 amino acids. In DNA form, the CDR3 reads TGTGCCAGCCGCCAGACCGCGGGGAGAAGCTATGGCTACACCTTC. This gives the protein CASRQTAGRSYGYTF.

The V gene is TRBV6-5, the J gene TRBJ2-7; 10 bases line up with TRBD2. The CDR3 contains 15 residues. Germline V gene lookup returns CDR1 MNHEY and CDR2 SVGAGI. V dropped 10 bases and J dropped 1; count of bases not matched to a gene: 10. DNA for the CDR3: TGTGCCATCTCTGTAAGGACTAGCGGATCCTACGAGCAGTACTTC. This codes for CAISVRTSGSYEQYF.

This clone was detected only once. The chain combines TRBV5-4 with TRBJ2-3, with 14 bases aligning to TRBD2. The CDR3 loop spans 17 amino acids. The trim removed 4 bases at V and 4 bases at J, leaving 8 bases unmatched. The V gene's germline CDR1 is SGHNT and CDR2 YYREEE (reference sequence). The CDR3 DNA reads TGTGCCAGCAGCCCCGGACTAGCGGGGGGAGGAGCAGATACGCAGTATTTT. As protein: CASSPGLAGGGADTQYF.

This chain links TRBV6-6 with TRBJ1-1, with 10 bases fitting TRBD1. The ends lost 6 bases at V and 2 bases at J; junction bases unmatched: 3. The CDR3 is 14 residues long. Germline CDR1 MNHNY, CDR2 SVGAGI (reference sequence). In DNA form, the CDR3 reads TGTGCCAGCAGCAGGACAGGGGGTAACACTGAAGCTTTCTTT. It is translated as CASSRTGGNTEAFF.

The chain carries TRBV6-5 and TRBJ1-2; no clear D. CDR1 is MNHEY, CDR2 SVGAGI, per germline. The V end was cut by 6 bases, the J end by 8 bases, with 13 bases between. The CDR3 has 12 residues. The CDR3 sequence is CASRPNSGGYTF. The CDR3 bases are TGTGCCAGCAGACCAAACAGTGGAGGCTACACCTTC.

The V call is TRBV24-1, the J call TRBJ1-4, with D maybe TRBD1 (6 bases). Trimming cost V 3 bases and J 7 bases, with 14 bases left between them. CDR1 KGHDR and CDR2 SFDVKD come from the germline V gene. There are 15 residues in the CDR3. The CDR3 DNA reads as TGTGCCACCAGTGATCGAAGGGGGGAGGGTGAAAAACTGTTTTTT. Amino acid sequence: CATSDRRGEGEKLFF.

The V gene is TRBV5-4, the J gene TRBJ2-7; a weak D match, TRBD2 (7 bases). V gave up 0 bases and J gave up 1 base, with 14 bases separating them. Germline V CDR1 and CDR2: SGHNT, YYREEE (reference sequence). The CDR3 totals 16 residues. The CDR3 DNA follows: TGTGCCAGCAGCTTGGATGGGGGGGCTCAATCCTACGAGCAGTACTTC. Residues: CASSLDGGAQSYEQYF.

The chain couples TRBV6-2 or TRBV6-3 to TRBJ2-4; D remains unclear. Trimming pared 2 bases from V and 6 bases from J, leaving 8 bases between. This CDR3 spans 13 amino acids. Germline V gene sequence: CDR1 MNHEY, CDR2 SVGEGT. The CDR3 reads CASSYNRLNIQYF. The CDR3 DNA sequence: TGTGCCAGCAGTTACAATAGACTAAACATTCAGTACTTC.

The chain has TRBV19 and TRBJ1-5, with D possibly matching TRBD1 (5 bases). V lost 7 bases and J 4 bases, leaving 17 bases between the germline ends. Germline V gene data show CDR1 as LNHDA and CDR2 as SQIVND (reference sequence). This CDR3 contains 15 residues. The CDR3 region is CASTLRAGHNQPQHF. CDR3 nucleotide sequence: TGTGCCAGTACCCTTCGGGCAGGGCATAATCAGCCCCAGCATTTT. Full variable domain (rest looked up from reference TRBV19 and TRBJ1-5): DGGITQSPKYLFRKEGQNVTLSCEQNLNHDAMYWYRQDPGQGLRLIYYSQIVNDFQKGDIAEGYSVSREKKESFPLTVTSAQKNPTAFYLCASTLRAGHNQPQHFGDGTRLSIL.

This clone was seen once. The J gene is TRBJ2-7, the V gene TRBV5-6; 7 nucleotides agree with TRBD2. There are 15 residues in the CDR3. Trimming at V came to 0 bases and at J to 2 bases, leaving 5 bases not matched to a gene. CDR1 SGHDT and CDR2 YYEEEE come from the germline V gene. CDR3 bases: TGTGCCAGCAGCTTGGACGGACGGGGGGCCTACGAGCAGTACTTC. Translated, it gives CASSLDGRGAYEQYF.

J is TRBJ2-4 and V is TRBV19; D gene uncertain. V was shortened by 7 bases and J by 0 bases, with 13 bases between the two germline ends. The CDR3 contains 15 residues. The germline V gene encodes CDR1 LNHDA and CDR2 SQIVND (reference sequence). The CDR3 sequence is CASNLGGLAKNIQYF. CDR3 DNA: TGTGCCAGTAACCTTGGCGGATTAGCCAAAAACATTCAGTACTTC.

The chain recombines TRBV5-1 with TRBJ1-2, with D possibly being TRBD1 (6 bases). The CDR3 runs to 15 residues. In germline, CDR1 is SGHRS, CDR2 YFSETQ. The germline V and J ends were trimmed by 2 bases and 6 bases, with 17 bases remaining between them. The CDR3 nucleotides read TGCGCCAGCAGCTTTTCGTCGGGGGGCGCGGATGGCTACACCTTC. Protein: CASSFSSGGADGYTF.

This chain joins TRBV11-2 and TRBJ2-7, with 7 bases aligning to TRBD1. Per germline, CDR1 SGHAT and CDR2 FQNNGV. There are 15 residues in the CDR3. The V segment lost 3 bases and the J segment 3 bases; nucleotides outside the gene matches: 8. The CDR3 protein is CASSFSTGMVYEQYF. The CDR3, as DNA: TGTGCCAGCAGCTTCTCGACAGGGATGGTCTACGAGCAGTACTTC.

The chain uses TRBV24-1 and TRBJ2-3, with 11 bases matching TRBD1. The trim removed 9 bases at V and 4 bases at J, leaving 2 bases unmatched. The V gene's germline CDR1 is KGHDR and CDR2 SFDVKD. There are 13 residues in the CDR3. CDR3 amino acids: CATEGQGADTQYF. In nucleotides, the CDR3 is TGTGCCACCGAGGGACAGGGGGCAGATACGCAGTATTTT.

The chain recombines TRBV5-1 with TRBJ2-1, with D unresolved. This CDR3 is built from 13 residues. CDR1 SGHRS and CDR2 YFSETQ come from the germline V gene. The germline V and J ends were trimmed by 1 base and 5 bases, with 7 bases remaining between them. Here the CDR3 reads CASSLTEHNEQFF. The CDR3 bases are TGCGCCAGCAGCTTGACAGAACACAATGAGCAGTTCTTC.

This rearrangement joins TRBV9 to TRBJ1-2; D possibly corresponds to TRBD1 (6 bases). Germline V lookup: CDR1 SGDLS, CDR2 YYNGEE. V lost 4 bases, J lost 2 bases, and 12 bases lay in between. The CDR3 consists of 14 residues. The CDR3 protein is CASSPDSPNYGYTF. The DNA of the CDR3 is TGTGCCAGCAGCCCGGACAGCCCGAACTATGGCTACACCTTC. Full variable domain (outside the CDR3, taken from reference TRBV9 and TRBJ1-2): DSGVTQTPKHLITATGQRVTLRCSPRSGDLSVYWYQQSLDQGLQFLIQYYNGEERAKGNILERFSAQQFPDLHSELNLSSLELGDSALYFCASSPDSPNYGYTFGSGTRLTVV.

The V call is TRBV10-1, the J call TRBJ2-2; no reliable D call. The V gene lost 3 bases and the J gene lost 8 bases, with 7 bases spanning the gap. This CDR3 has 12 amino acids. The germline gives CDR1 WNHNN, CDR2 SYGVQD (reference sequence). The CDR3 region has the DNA TGCGCCAGCAGTGACCCGGAGGGGGAGCTGTTTTTT. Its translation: CASSDPEGELFF.

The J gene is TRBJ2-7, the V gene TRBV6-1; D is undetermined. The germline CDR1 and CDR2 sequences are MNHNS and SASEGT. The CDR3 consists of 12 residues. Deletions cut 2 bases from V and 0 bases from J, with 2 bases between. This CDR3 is CASSEHSYEQYF. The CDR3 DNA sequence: TGTGCCAGCAGTGAACACTCCTACGAGCAGTACTTC.